This entry lists 20 T cell receptor beta chains sequenced from one sample in a study of blood T cell repertoires in COVID-19. Measured with immunoSEQ multiplex PCR; TCRdb has only the in-frame clones, and not every one. The table shows fewer than 700,000 clones, with about 88% occurring only once. The sequencing input was peripheral blood. The source is a woman aged 50 to 65 with COVID-19, enrolled during active disease.

This chain joins TRBV11-3 and TRBJ1-3; possible D gene TRBD1, 6 bases. The CDR3 runs to 19 residues. V lost 5 bases to trimming and J lost 0 bases, with 23 bases between them. In germline, CDR1 is SGHNT, CDR2 YENEEA. CDR3 protein: CASSPRRGSRGFSGNTIYF. The CDR3, as DNA: TGTGCCAGCAGCCCTCGTAGGGGGTCAAGGGGCTTCTCTGGAAACACCATATATTTT.

This chain connects TRBV2 to TRBJ1-1; possible D gene TRBD1, 5 bases. The CDR3 runs to 12 residues. CDR1 is SNHLY, CDR2 FYNNEI, per germline. CDR3 sequence (DNA): TGTCAGTTCGTTGTAGACACAGGTGAAGCTTTCTTT. This encodes CQFVVDTGEAFF.

This clone was recorded once. The chain recombines TRBV18 with TRBJ1-1; 8 bases match TRBD1. Germline CDR1 KGHSH, CDR2 LQKENI. This CDR3 has 17 residues. Trimming at V came to 1 base and at J to 4 bases, leaving 11 bases not matched to a gene. CDR3 nucleotides: TGTGCCAGCTCACCACTCCTACAGGGGGGGTCTGGCACTGAAGCTTTCTTT. Translation: CASSPLLQGGSGTEAFF.

V usage is TRBV4-1 and J usage is TRBJ2-3, with 7 bases fitting TRBD2. CDR3 length equals 16 residues. Losses at the gene ends were 4 bases for V and 3 bases for J; bases not matched to a gene: 10. Germline loops: CDR1 MGHRA, CDR2 YSYEKL. The chain's CDR3 is CASSPPGTSATDTQYF. DNA of the CDR3: TGCGCCAGCAGCCCCCCCGGCACTAGCGCTACAGATACGCAGTATTTT.

This clone was counted a single time. This chain uses TRBV7-9 with TRBJ2-3; D might be TRBD2 (6 bases). The CDR3 totals 15 residues. Germline V gene sequence: CDR1 SEHNR, CDR2 FQNEAQ (reference sequence). Trimming pared 7 bases from V and 4 bases from J, leaving 18 bases between. The CDR3 sequence is CASIPRGGESDTQYF. CDR3 in DNA: TGTGCCAGCATCCCGAGGGGCGGGGAGTCAGATACGCAGTATTTT.

V and J are TRBV19 and TRBJ2-3; perhaps TRBD1 as D (5 bases). Germline V gene lookup returns CDR1 LNHDA and CDR2 SQIVND (reference sequence). The CDR3 runs 15 residues. Deletions cut 1 base from V and 2 bases from J, with 10 bases between. The CDR3 sequence is CASSIVRQPTDTQYF. For the CDR3, the DNA is TGTGCCAGTAGTATAGTGCGACAGCCCACAGATACGCAGTATTTT.

The chain combines TRBV27 with TRBJ2-7, with D uncertain. This CDR3 comprises 15 residues. V was cut by 0 bases and J by 5 bases, with 14 bases left in between. Germline CDR1 MNHEY, CDR2 SMNVEV (reference sequence). CDR3 region: CASSLSQAPRDEQYF. CDR3 in DNA: TGTGCCAGCAGTTTATCTCAGGCTCCCCGTGACGAGCAGTACTTC.

The rearrangement uses TRBV7-7 and TRBJ2-2; D unclear. The length of the CDR3 is 16 residues. V was cut by 1 base and J by 1 base, with 10 bases left in between. Germline V gene data show CDR1 as SSHAT and CDR2 as FNYEAQ (reference sequence). The CDR3 coding sequence is TGTGCCAGCAGCTTAGGGGTCGGCGGGAACACCGGGGAGCTGTTTTTT. Its translation: CASSLGVGGNTGELFF.

CDR3 protein: CASRGQGEPGELFF. The CDR3 bases are TGCGCCAGCAGAGGACAGGGTGAACCCGGGGAGCTGTTTTTT. V and J are TRBV10-2 and TRBJ2-2; 8 bases map to TRBD1. Trimming took 6 bases from V and 6 from J; bases not matched to a gene: 6. The CDR3 extends over 14 amino acids. Germline-derived CDR1 and CDR2 are WSHSY and SAAADI.

This clone has just a few counts. J is TRBJ2-1 and V is TRBV3-1 (or the pseudogene TRBV3-2), with TRBD2 identical over 13 bases. The germline CDR1 and CDR2 sequences are LGHDT and YNNKEL (reference sequence). The CDR3 contains 17 residues. Trimming cost V 1 base and J 4 bases; bases outside gene matches: 4. In DNA, the CDR3 is TGTGCCAGCAGCCAAGCCGGACTAGCGGGGGCTTACAATGAGCAGTTCTTC. Protein product: CASSQAGLAGAYNEQFF.

The V call is TRBV11-2, the J call TRBJ1-2; D not certain. Germline V CDR1 and CDR2: SGHAT, FQNNGV. The CDR3 spans 14 residues. The V end was cut by 0 bases, the J end by 8 bases, with 13 bases between. The CDR3 coding sequence is TGTGCCAGCAGCTTAGATGCCAGCGAGCGAGGCTACACCTTC. It yields the protein CASSLDASERGYTF.

The chain has TRBV27 and TRBJ1-5; 7 bases align to TRBD1. The V and J ends lost 2 bases and 5 bases, in that order; junction bases with no gene match: 6. CDR1 MNHEY and CDR2 SMNVEV come from the germline V gene (reference sequence). CDR3 length equals 15 residues. CDR3 protein: CASSLQTGLDQPQHF. The CDR3 coding sequence is TGTGCCAGCAGTTTACAGACAGGGCTCGATCAGCCCCAGCATTTT.

The V call is TRBV29-1, the J call TRBJ1-1; no reliable D call. CDR1 and CDR2 (germline): SQVTM, ANQGSEA. V gave up 4 bases and J gave up 2 bases, with 11 bases separating them. The CDR3 loop spans 13 amino acids. The CDR3 coding sequence is TGCAGCGTTGTAGTAGCTTTTAACACTGAAGCTTTCTTT. It translates to CSVVVAFNTEAFF.

This rearrangement joins TRBV5-1 to TRBJ2-1, with a tentative D call TRBD1 (5 bases). The CDR3 has 15 amino acids. Germline CDR1 reads SGHRS; CDR2 reads YFSETQ. Trimming removed 5 bases from V and 0 bases from J, with 12 bases in between. This CDR3 reads CASRKGQFSYNEQFF. CDR3 DNA sequence: TGCGCCAGCAGAAAGGGGCAGTTCTCCTACAATGAGCAGTTCTTC.

The chain links TRBV25-1 to TRBJ1-1; 12 bases are a match to TRBD1. The germline V gene has CDR1 MGHDK and CDR2 SYGVNS. V shed 10 bases, J shed 6 bases, and the junction held 9 bases outside the gene matches. This CDR3 contains 14 residues. DNA for the CDR3: TGTGCCAACGTGCCCGGGACAGGGGGCCCTGAAGCTTTCTTT. This encodes CANVPGTGGPEAFF.

The chain is built from TRBV11-2 and TRBJ2-7, with unresolved D. V was pared by 5 bases and J by 5 bases, with 10 bases between. CDR1 is SGHAT and CDR2 is FQNNGV in the germline V gene. The CDR3 runs 12 residues. The CDR3 here is CASSRRANEQYF. CDR3 in DNA: TGTGCCAGCAGCCGGAGAGCAAACGAGCAGTACTTC.

This clone showed up just a few times. CDR3 protein: CASSPVQAGELFF. The DNA for the CDR3 is TGTGCCAGCAGCCCCGTCCAGGCCGGGGAGCTGTTTTTT. The chain joins TRBV7-9 to TRBJ2-2; D call uncertain. From germline, CDR1 is SEHNR and CDR2 FQNEAQ (reference sequence). The germline V and J ends were trimmed by 5 bases and 6 bases, with 10 bases remaining between them. CDR3 size: 13 residues.

This chain links TRBV30 with TRBJ1-2, with D uncertain. This CDR3 contains 13 residues. The germline V and J ends were trimmed by 0 bases and 6 bases, with 11 bases remaining between them. CDR1 is GTSNPN and CDR2 is SVGIG in the germline V gene (reference sequence). The CDR3 loop reads CAWSVGMADGYTF. The CDR3 region has the DNA TGTGCCTGGAGTGTCGGAATGGCGGATGGCTACACCTTC.

The rearrangement uses TRBV12-5 and TRBJ2-7; D is perhaps TRBD1 (5 bases). The CDR3 sequence is 13 residues long. Germline CDR1 reads LGHNT; CDR2 reads FRNRAP. The V gene lost 3 bases and the J gene lost 5 bases, with 11 bases spanning the gap. The CDR3 spells CASGFEGVNEQYF. The CDR3 DNA follows: TGTGCTAGTGGTTTCGAAGGGGTTAACGAGCAGTACTTC.

The CDR3 reads CASISEGGTDTQYF. Written as DNA, the CDR3 is TGTGCCAGCATCTCTGAGGGCGGCACAGATACGCAGTATTTT. This chain connects TRBV6-5 to TRBJ2-3; D is possibly TRBD2 (5 bases). This CDR3 contains 14 residues. Germline CDR1 and CDR2: MNHEY and SVGAGI. Trimming shortened V by 7 bases and J by 1 base, and 12 bases separated the two germline ends.